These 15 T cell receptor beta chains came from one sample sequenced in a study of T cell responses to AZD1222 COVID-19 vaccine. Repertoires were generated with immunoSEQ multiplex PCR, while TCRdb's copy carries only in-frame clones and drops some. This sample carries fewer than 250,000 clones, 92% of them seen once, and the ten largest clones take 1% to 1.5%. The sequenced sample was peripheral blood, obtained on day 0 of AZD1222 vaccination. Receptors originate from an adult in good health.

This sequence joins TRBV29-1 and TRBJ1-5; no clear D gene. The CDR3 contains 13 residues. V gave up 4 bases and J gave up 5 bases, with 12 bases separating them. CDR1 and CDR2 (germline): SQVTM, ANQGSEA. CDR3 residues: CSVAVGVDQPQHF. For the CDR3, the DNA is TGCAGCGTTGCAGTTGGGGTGGATCAGCCCCAGCATTTT. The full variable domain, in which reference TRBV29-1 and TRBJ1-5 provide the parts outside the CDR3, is SAVISQKPSRDICQRGTSLTIQCQVDSQVTMMFWYRQQPGQSLTLIATANQGSEATYESGFVIDKFPISRPNLTFSTLTVSNMSPEDSSIYLCSVAVGVDQPQHFGDGTRLSIL.

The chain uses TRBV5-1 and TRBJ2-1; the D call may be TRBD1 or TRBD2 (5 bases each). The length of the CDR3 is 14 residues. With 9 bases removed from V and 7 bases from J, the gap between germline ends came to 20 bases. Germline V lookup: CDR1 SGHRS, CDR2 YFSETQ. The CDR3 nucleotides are TGCGCCACCTCCCCGGGGACCCAGGGAAATGAGCAGTTCTTC. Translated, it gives CATSPGTQGNEQFF.

CDR3 in amino acids: CASSLSGLIVTEAFF. The DNA for the CDR3 is TGTGCCAGCAGTTTATCGGGGCTTATAGTCACTGAAGCTTTCTTT. The rearrangement links TRBV27 to TRBJ1-1; the D gene is possibly TRBD1 (5 bases). There are 15 residues in the CDR3. Looked up from germline, CDR1 is MNHEY and CDR2 is SMNVEV (reference sequence). Deletions cut 0 bases from V and 4 bases from J, with 12 bases between.

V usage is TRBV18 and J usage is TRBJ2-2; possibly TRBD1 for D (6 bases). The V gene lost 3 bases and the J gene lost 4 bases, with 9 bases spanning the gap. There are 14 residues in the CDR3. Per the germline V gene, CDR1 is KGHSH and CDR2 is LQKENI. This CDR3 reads CASSPPGVTGELFF. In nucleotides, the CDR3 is TGTGCCAGCTCACCTCCAGGGGTCACCGGGGAGCTGTTTTTT.

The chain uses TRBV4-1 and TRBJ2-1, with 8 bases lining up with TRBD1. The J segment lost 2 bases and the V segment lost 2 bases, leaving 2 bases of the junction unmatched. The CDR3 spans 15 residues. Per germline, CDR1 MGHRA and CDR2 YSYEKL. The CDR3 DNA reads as TGCGCCAGCAGCCAACAGACAGGGGCCTACAATGAGCAGTTCTTC. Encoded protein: CASSQQTGAYNEQFF.

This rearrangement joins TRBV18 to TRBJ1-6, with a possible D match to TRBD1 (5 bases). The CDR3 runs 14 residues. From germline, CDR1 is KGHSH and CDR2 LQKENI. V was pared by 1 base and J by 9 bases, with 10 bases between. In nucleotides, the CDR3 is TGTGCCAGCTCACCACGAGGGGCAGGTTCACCCCTCCACTTT. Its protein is CASSPRGAGSPLHF.

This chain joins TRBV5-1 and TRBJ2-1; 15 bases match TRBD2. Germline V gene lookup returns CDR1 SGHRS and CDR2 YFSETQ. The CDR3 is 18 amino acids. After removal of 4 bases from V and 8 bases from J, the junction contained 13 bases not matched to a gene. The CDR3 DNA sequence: TGCGCCAGCAGCAGCGGACTAGCGGGGGGGCTATTTGGGGATGAGCAGTTCTTC. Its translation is CASSSGLAGGLFGDEQFF.

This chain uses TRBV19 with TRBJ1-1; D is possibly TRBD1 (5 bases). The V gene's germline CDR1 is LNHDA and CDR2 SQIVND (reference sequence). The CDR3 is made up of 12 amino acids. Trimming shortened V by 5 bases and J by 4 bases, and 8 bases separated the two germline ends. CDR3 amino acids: CASSGGGTEAFF. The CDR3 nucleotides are TGTGCCAGTAGTGGTGGGGGCACTGAAGCTTTCTTT.

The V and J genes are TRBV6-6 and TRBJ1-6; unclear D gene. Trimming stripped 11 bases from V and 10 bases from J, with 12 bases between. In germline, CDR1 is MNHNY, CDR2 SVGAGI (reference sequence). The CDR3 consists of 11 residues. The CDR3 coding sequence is TGTGCCTGCTCGAATGGGTCACCCCTCCACTTT. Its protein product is CACSNGSPLHF.

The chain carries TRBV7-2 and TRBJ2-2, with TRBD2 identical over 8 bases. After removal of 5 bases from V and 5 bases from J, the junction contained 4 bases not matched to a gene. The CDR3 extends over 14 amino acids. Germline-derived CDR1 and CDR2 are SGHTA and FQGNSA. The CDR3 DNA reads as TGTGCCAGCAGCACCTCTAGCGGGACCGGGGAGCTGTTTTTT. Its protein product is CASSTSSGTGELFF.

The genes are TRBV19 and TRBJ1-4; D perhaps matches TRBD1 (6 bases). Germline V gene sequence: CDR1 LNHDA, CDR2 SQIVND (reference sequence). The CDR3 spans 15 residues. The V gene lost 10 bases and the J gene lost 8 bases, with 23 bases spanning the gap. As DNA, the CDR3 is TGTGCCACCTCGTCCCCCGGGACAATCAAGGAAAAACTGTTTTTT. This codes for CATSSPGTIKEKLFF.

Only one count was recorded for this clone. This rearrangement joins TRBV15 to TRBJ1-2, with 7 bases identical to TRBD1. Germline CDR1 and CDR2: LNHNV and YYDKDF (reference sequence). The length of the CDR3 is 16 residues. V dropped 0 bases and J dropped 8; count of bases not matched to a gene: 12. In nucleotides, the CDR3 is TGTGCCACCAGCAGAGAACGAGGGGGCGCTCCGCGGGGCTACACCTTC. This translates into CATSRERGGAPRGYTF.

In nucleotides, the CDR3 is TGTGCCAGCAGTAGACCGGGACTAAATTTCAATGAGCAGTTCTTC. Protein product: CASSRPGLNFNEQFF. The J gene is TRBJ2-1, the V gene TRBV9; 7 bases agree with TRBD2. CDR1 is SGDLS, CDR2 YYNGEE, per germline. CDR3 length: 15 residues. V shed 5 bases, J shed 6 bases, and the junction held 11 bases outside the gene matches.

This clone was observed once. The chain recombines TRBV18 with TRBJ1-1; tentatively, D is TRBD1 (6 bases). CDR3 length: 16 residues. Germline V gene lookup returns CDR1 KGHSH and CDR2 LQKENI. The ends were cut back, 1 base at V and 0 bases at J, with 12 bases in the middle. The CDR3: CASSPRTDSMNTEAFF. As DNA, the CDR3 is TGTGCCAGCTCACCACGGACGGACAGCATGAACACTGAAGCTTTCTTT.

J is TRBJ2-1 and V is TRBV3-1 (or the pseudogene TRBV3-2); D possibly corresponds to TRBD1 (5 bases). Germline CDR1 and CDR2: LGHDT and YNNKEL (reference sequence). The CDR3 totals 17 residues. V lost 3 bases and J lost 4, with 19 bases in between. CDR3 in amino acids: CASSQAKFRGLYNEQFF. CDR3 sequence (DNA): TGTGCCAGCAGCCAGGCCAAGTTTAGGGGCCTATACAATGAGCAGTTCTTC.